This TCR beta chain stems from a study of blood T cell repertoires in COVID-19. The assay was immunoSEQ multiplex PCR, and TCRdb's table has in-frame clones only and misses some. This table holds roughly 120,000 clones, 75% to 90% found once. J gave up 0 bases and V 2 bases, and 5 bases lay outside the gene matches. Germline CDR1 and CDR2: MGHRA and YSYEKL. There are 18 residues in the CDR3. The clonotype comes from an older woman with COVID-19, enrolled during active disease. The sequencing sample was made of peripheral blood. The rearrangement uses TRBV4-1 and TRBJ1-6; 9 positions match TRBD1. CDR3 nucleotides: TGCGCCAGCAGCCAAACTCCACAGGGGGCCTCCTATAATTCACCCCTCCACTTT. As protein: CASSQTPQGASYNSPLHF.